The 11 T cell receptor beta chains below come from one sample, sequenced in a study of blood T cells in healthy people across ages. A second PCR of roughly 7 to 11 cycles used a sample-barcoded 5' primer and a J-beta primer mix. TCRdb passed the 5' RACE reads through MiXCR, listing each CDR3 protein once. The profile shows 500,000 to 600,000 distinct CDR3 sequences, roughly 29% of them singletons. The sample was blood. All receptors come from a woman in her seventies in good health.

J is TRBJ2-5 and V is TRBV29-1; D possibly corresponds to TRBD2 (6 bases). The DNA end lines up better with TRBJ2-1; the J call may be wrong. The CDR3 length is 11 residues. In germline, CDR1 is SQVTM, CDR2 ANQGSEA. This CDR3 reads CSEQRVGEQFF. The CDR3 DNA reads TGCAGCGAACAGCGGGTAGGTGAGCAGTTCTTC.

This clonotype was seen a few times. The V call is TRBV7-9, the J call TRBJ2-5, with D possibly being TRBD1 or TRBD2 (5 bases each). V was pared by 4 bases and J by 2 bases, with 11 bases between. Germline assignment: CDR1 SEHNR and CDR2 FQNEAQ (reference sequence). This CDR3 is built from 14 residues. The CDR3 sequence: CASSYGTAQETQYF. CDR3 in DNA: TGTGCCAGCAGCTACGGGACCGCACAAGAGACCCAGTACTTC.

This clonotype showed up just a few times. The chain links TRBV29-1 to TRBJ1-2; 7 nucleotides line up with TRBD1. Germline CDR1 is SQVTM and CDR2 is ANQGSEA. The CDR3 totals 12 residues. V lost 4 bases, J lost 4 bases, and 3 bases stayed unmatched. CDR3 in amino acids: CSVAQGSYGYTF. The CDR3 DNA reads TGCAGCGTTGCACAGGGGTCCTATGGCTACACCTTC.

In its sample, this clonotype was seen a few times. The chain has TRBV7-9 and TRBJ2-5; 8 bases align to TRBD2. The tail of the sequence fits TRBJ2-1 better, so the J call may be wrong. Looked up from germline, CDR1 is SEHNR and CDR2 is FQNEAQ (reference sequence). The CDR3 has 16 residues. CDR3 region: CASSPRGLGIYNEQFF. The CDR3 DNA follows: TGTGCCAGCAGCCCGAGGGGACTAGGTATATACAATGAGCAGTTCTTC.

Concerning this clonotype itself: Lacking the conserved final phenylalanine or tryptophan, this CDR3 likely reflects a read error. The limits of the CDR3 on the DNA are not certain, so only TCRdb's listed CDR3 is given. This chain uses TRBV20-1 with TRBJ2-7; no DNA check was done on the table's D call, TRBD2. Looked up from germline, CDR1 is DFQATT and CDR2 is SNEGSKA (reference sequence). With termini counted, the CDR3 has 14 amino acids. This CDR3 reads CSARTSGRLWEQHL.

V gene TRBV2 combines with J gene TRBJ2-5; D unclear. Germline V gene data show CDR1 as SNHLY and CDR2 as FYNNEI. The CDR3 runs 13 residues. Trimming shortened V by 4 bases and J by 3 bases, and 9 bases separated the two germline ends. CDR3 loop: CASSAPTKETQYF. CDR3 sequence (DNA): TGTGCCAGCAGTGCCCCTACCAAAGAGACCCAGTACTTC.

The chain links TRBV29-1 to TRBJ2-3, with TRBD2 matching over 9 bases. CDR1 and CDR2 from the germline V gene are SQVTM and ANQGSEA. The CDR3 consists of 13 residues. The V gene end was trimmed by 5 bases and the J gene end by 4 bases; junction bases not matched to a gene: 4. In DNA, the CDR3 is TGCAGCGTTACTAGCGGGCGATCAGATACGCAGTATTTT. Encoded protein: CSVTSGRSDTQYF.

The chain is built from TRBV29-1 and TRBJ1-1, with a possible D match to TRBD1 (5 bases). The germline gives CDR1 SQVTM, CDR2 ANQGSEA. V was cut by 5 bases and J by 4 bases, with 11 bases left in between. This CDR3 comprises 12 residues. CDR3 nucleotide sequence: TGCAGCGTTACTGGTGGGGGCACTGAAGCTTTCTTT. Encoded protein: CSVTGGGTEAFF. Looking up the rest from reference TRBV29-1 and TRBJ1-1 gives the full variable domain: SAVISQKPSRDICQRGTSLTIQCQVDSQVTMMFWYRQQPGQSLTLIATANQGSEATYESGFVIDKFPISRPNLTFSTLTVSNMSPEDSSIYLCSVTGGGTEAFFGQGTRLTVV.

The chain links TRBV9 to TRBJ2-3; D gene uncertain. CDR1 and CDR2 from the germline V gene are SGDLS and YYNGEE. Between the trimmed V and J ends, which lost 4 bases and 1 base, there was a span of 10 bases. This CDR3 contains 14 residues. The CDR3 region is CASSRSLGTDTQYF. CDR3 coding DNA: TGTGCCAGCAGCCGGAGTCTTGGCACAGATACGCAGTATTTT.

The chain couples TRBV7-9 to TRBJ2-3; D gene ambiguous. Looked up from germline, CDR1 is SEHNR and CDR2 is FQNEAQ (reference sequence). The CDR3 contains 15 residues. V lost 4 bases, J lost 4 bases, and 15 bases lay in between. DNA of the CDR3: TGTGCCAGCAGCTCATCCCCGAGGAGCTCAGATACGCAGTATTTT. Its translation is CASSSSPRSSDTQYF.

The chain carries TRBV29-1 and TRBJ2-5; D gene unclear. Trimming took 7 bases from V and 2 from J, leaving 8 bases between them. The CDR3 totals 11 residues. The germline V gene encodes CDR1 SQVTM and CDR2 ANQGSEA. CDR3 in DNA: TGCAGCGCGGTTGGGCAAGAGACCCAGTACTTC. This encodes CSAVGQETQYF. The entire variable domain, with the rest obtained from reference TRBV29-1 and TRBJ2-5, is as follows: SAVISQKPSRDICQRGTSLTIQCQVDSQVTMMFWYRQQPGQSLTLIATANQGSEATYESGFVIDKFPISRPNLTFSTLTVSNMSPEDSSIYLCSAVGQETQYFGPGTRLLVL.